This passage covers 14 T cell receptor beta chains from one sample sequenced in a study of blood T cell repertoires in COVID-19. Assay used: immunoSEQ multiplex PCR; TCRdb lists only in-frame clones, some missing. The data contain nearly 60,000 clones, approximately 87% of them seen just once; the ten biggest clones take up more than 4.5%. The sequencing sample was made of peripheral blood. The source is a man aged 35 to 55 with active COVID-19.

The chain carries TRBV19 and TRBJ1-4, with D possibly TRBD1 on 5 matching bases. Trimming removed 7 bases from V and 5 bases from J, with 14 bases in between. This CDR3 region has 14 residues. CDR1 and CDR2 (germline): LNHDA, SQIVND (reference sequence). The CDR3 sequence is CASTVWAGNEKLFF. CDR3 bases: TGTGCCAGTACCGTATGGGCAGGGAATGAAAAACTGTTTTTT.

The chain uses TRBV27 and TRBJ2-7; no clear D. The CDR3 extends over 16 amino acids. Trimming stripped 0 bases from V and 0 bases from J, with 12 bases between. Germline values: CDR1 MNHEY, CDR2 SMNVEV (reference sequence). Here the CDR3 DNA reads TGTGCCAGCAGTTTATCGGCCCCAGGCCTCTCCTACGAGCAGTACTTC. This gives the protein CASSLSAPGLSYEQYF.

The V gene is TRBV4-1, the J gene TRBJ1-4, with D hard to call. The CDR3 length is 14 residues. V was shortened by 4 bases and J by 8 bases, with 14 bases between the two germline ends. From germline, CDR1 is MGHRA and CDR2 YSYEKL. CDR3 amino acids: CASSPSGPAEKLFF. The CDR3 DNA is TGCGCCAGCAGCCCAAGCGGTCCGGCCGAAAAACTGTTTTTT.

The J gene is TRBJ2-1, the V gene TRBV10-3; TRBD2 matches at 10 bases. The V gene's germline CDR1 is ENHRY and CDR2 SYGVKD. CDR3 length: 15 residues. V was clipped by 10 bases and J by 1 base; unmatched bases: 7. The CDR3 DNA sequence: TGTGCCAGCCGGGGGACTAGCGTTTCCTACAATGAGCAGTTCTTC. It yields the protein CASRGTSVSYNEQFF.

A few counts support this clone. The gene calls are TRBV27 and TRBJ2-2; D is unclear. V lost 9 bases, J lost 3 bases, and 17 bases lay in between. The CDR3 covers 15 residues. CDR1 MNHEY and CDR2 SMNVEV come from the germline V gene (reference sequence). The CDR3 DNA is TGTGCCAGATCACGGCCTCCTCAGGACACCGGGGAGCTGTTTTTT. This encodes CARSRPPQDTGELFF.

The chain employs TRBV6-5 and TRBJ2-7, with 10 bases fitting TRBD2. CDR1 and CDR2 (germline): MNHEY, SVGAGI. V trimming: 5 bases; J trimming: 2 bases; junction bases outside the gene matches: 6. The CDR3 totals 15 residues. The CDR3 sequence is CASSPSGRGTYEQYF. In DNA, the CDR3 is TGTGCCAGCAGTCCTAGCGGGAGAGGAACCTACGAGCAGTACTTC.

This sequence joins TRBV6-5 and TRBJ2-7; 7 bases agree with TRBD2. The germline V gene encodes CDR1 MNHEY and CDR2 SVGAGI. Unmatched junction bases numbered 9, after V lost 4 bases and J lost 3 bases. The CDR3 has 15 amino acids. The DNA for the CDR3 is TGTGCCAGCAGTTCGGAGCCGGGAGGCCACTACGAGCAGTACTTC. It yields the protein CASSSEPGGHYEQYF.

The chain links TRBV19 to TRBJ1-5; D possibly corresponds to TRBD1 (5 bases). V lost 3 bases, J lost 7 bases, and 10 bases lay in between. Germline-derived CDR1 and CDR2 are LNHDA and SQIVND (reference sequence). The CDR3 covers 13 residues. In DNA, the CDR3 is TGTGCCAGTAGTATGACAGACGAGCAGCCCCAGCATTTT. Translated: CASSMTDEQPQHF.

Only one count was recorded for this clone. The chain carries TRBV9 and TRBJ1-1; D not certain. CDR1 SGDLS and CDR2 YYNGEE come from the germline V gene. The CDR3 loop spans 14 amino acids. V lost 4 bases and J 0 bases, leaving 10 bases between the germline ends. In nucleotides, the CDR3 is TGTGCCAGCAGCCCCTCTATAGTGAACACTGAAGCTTTCTTT. Encoded protein: CASSPSIVNTEAFF.

The gene calls are TRBV6-2 or TRBV6-3 and TRBJ2-3; 7 bases align to TRBD2. Germline loops: CDR1 MNHEY, CDR2 SVGEGT. Trimming at V came to 5 bases and at J to 0 bases, leaving 5 bases not matched to a gene. The CDR3 spans 15 residues. This CDR3 is CASSRLAPSTDTQYF. Here the CDR3 DNA reads TGTGCCAGCAGTCGACTAGCACCCAGCACAGATACGCAGTATTTT.

V usage is TRBV5-1 and J usage is TRBJ2-3, with 12 bases aligning to TRBD2. The CDR3 sequence is 18 residues long. Trimming removed 0 bases from V and 4 bases from J; junction bases left unmatched: 9. Germline V gene lookup returns CDR1 SGHRS and CDR2 YFSETQ. As DNA, the CDR3 is TGCGCCAGCAGCTTGGTGGCTAGCGGGAGGGCCACCCCAGATACGCAGTATTTT. Translation: CASSLVASGRATPDTQYF.

This clone showed up just once. The chain links TRBV5-1 to TRBJ2-3; no clear D. Germline V gives CDR1 SGHRS, CDR2 YFSETQ. The CDR3 consists of 16 residues. With 1 base removed from V and 1 base from J, the gap between germline ends came to 13 bases. Here the CDR3 reads CASSLKRRQGTDTQYF. The CDR3, as DNA: TGCGCCAGCAGCTTGAAACGTAGGCAGGGCACAGATACGCAGTATTTT.

In this sample, this clone turned up a few times. The chain recombines TRBV12-5 with TRBJ2-5, with 8 bases lining up with TRBD2. Germline trimming cut 1 base from V and 5 bases from J; bases unmatched to any gene: 6. This CDR3 has 15 residues. The germline V gene has CDR1 LGHNT and CDR2 FRNRAP. CDR3 residues: CASGLGLANYETQYF. The CDR3 nucleotides are TGTGCTAGTGGTTTGGGACTAGCGAATTACGAGACCCAGTACTTC.

This clone was observed a few times. This chain joins TRBV5-8 and TRBJ1-2; perhaps TRBD1 as D (6 bases). Germline V gene sequence: CDR1 SGHTS, CDR2 YDEGEE. CDR3 length: 13 residues. The V end lost 4 bases, the J end lost 4 bases, and 11 bases lay between the germline ends. DNA for the CDR3: TGTGCCAGCAGCCCAGACAGGCGCTATGGCTACACCTTC. Protein: CASSPDRRYGYTF.